Only a few counts were recorded for the clone carrying this T cell receptor beta chain. TCRdb used MiXCR to reprocess the RT-PCR reads, holding one entry per CDR3 protein. The repertoire includes about 680,000 distinct CDR3 sequences, 12% to 15% of them detected once, and 3.6% sits in the top ten. Germline CDR1 LGHNA, CDR2 YSLEER. The CDR3 covers 13 residues. Trimming left V 0 bases short and J 8 bases short, with 10 bases between. The TCR was taken from a female donor in good health, serving as a healthy control. The chain is built from TRBV4-3 and TRBJ2-5; tentatively, D is TRBD1 or TRBD2 (5 bases each). The source material was memory CD4+ T cells from blood. The CDR3 region has the DNA TGCGCCAGCAGCCAAGAACTAGGGGACACCCAGTACTTC. Encoded protein: CASSQELGDTQYF.